This T cell receptor beta chain was identified during a study of shared clonotypes between healthy human individuals. From germline, CDR1 is SGHRS and CDR2 YFSETQ. The V and J ends lost 1 base and 8 bases respectively, with 16 bases between them. This CDR3 is 15 amino acids long. Libraries were prepared by immunoSEQ multiplex PCR; TCRdb keeps only in-frame clonotypes and omits some of them. The sample contains more than 2 million clones, around 95% of which appear only once. The sequence came from a man between 18 and 29 years old in good health. This chain links TRBV5-1 with TRBJ2-1, with a weak D call TRBD1 (5 bases). Sequencing used naive CD4+ T cells sorted from blood. Indicated subset: CD45RA+ positively selected. The CDR3: CASSLWEGEHDEQFF. For the CDR3, the DNA is TGCGCCAGCAGCTTGTGGGAAGGGGAACATGATGAGCAGTTCTTC.